This is a list of T cell receptor beta chains from one sample in a study of T cells in narcolepsy. TCRdb keeps only in-frame clones here, not all; method: immunoSEQ multiplex PCR. The sample lists about 33,000 clones, about nine tenths occurring once. The sequenced material came from CD45RA- memory CD4+ T cells from PBMCs. These receptor sequences come from a human donor with narcolepsy. The CDR3 runs from the conserved cysteine through the conserved F or W. The D gene is left open where the match is weak. Only part of the rows carry a size: once, few, many, or a class if the clone is expanded.

d_gene	v_gene	abundance	j_gene	CDR3aa	CDR3nt
.	TRBV19	.	TRBJ2-7	CASILAFSDEQYF	TGTGCCAGTATCCTAGCGTTTTCCGACGAGCAGTACTTC
.	TRBV2	.	TRBJ2-3	CASRGRPVVSDTQYF	TGTGCCAGCAGGGGACGGCCGGTGGTGTCCGATACGCAGTATTTT
TRBD1	TRBV19	.	TRBJ1-1	CASSMGHPSGGTEAFF	TGTGCCAGTAGTATGGGACATCCCTCAGGGGGCACTGAAGCTTTCTTT
.	TRBV4-1	.	TRBJ2-1	CASSHVTGFSYNEQFF	TGCGCCAGCAGCCACGTCACAGGGTTTTCCTACAATGAGCAGTTCTTC
TRBD2	TRBV19	.	TRBJ2-2	CASSVGRAGTGELFF	TGTGCCAGTAGTGTCGGGAGGGCCGGAACCGGGGAGCTGTTTTTT
.	TRBV7-9	.	TRBJ2-7	CASIWTDHSYEQYF	TGTGCCAGCATTTGGACAGATCACTCCTACGAGCAGTACTTC
.	TRBV7-2	.	TRBJ2-7	CASSLGRGSSYEQCF	TGTGCCAGCAGCTTGGGCAGGGGAAGCTCCTACGAGCAGTGCTTC
TRBD2	TRBV5-1	.	TRBJ2-2	CASSRIAGPNTGELFF	TGCGCCAGCAGCCGAATAGCGGGGCCAAACACCGGGGAGCTGTTTTTT
TRBD1	TRBV27	.	TRBJ1-2	CASSFTGGGYTF	TGTGCCAGCAGTTTTACAGGGGGTGGCTACACCTTC
TRBD1	TRBV7-2	once	TRBJ1-1	CASSPLTGQAFF	TGTGCCAGCAGTCCCCTGACAGGGCAAGCTTTCTTT